This T cell receptor beta chain was documented in a study of T-cell reconstitution after alpha-beta-depleted transplantation in children. Unique molecular identifiers tagged the TCRbeta library. MiXCR, run by TCRdb on the PCR reads, gives a single entry per CDR3 protein. The sample carries about 230,000 distinct CDR3 sequences, around 10% recorded once. This CDR3 is built from 14 residues. The germline V and J ends were trimmed by 5 bases and 0 bases, with 10 bases remaining between them. Germline CDR1 is SEHNR and CDR2 is FQNEAQ (reference sequence). The chain joins TRBV7-9 to TRBJ1-2, with D hard to call. The TCR originated in a human donor who donated a stem cell graft to a child with acute lymphoblastic leukemia. The specimen comprised PBMCs from the stem cell graft donor, sampled from the stem cell graft. The CDR3 protein is CASSPGPPNYGYTF. The CDR3 region has the DNA TGTGCCAGCAGCCCAGGTCCGCCTAACTATGGCTACACCTTC.